The clone carrying this TCR beta chain was seen only once. This sample stems from a study of T cells in Graves' hyperthyroidism and ophthalmopathy. Researchers took RNA transcripts and amplified the TCR beta CDR3 regions from them. First-round RT-PCR of the TCR CDR3 relied on the HTBI primer set. TCRdb re-analysed the multiplex PCR reads in MiXCR, keeping a single row per CDR3 protein. The data contain fewer than 500,000 distinct CDR3 sequences, roughly 15% of them seen just once; the ten biggest clones take up around 20%. This clonotype was obtained from a woman aged 25-40 years with Graves' ophthalmopathy. Sequenced: blood.

The DNA of the CDR3 is TGTGCCAGCAGTTTAGCGTATGGGGGGGCAGACTATGGCTACACCTTC. It is translated as CASSLAYGGADYGYTF. The rearrangement joins TRBV12-3 or TRBV12-4 to TRBJ1-2; tentative D call: TRBD1 (6 bases). The CDR3 spans 16 residues. Between the trimmed V and J ends, which lost 0 bases and 3 bases, there was a span of 14 bases.